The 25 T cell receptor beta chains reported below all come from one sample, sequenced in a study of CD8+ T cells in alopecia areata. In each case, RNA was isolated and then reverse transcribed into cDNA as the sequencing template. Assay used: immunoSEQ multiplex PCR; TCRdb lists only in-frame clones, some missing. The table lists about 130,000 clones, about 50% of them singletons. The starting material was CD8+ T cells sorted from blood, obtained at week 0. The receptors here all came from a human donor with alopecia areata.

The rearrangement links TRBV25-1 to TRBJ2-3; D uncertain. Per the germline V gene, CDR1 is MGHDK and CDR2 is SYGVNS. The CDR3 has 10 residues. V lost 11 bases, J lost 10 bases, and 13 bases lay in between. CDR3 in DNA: TGTGCCTCAGGCGGTAATGCGCAGTATTTT. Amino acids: CASGGNAQYF.

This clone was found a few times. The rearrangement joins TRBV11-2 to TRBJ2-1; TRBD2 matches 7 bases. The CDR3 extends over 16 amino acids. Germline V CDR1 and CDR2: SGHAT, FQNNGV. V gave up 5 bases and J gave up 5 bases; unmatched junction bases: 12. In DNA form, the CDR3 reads TGTGCCAGCAGCCATCCACAAAGCGGGGAGAACAATGAGCAGTTCTTC. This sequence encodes CASSHPQSGENNEQFF. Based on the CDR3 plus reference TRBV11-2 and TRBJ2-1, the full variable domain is EAGVAQSPRYKIIEKRQSVAFWCNPISGHATLYWYQQILGQGPKLLIQFQNNGVVDDSQLPKDRFSAERLKGVDSTLKIQPAKLEDSAVYLCASSHPQSGENNEQFFGPGTRLTVL.

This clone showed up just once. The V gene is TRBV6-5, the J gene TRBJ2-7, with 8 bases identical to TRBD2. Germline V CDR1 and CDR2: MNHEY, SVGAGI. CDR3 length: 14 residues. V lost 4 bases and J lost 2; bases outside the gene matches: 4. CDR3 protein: CASSFSGETYEQYF. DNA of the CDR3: TGTGCCAGCAGTTTTAGCGGGGAGACCTACGAGCAGTACTTC.

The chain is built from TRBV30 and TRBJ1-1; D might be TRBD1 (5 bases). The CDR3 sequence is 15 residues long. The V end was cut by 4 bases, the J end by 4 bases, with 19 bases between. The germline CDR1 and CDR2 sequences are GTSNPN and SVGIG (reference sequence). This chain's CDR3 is CAWNRDVALGTEAFF. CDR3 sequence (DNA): TGTGCCTGGAACCGGGACGTCGCGCTGGGCACTGAAGCTTTCTTT.

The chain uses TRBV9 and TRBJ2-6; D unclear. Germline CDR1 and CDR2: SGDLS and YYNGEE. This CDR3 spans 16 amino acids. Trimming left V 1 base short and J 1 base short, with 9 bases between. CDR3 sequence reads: CASSVRVSSGANVLTF. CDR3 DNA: TGTGCCAGCAGCGTAAGGGTCTCATCTGGGGCCAACGTCCTGACTTTC.

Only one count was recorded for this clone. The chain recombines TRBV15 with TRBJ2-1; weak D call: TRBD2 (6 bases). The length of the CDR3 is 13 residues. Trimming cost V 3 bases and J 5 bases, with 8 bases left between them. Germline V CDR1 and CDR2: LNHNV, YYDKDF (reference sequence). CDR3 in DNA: TGTGCCACCAGCAGTGGGGGGAACAATGAGCAGTTCTTC. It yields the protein CATSSGGNNEQFF.

The CDR3 coding sequence is TGCAGCGTTGGCCGGGCCGCGGGCGAGCAGTACTTC. Translating it yields CSVGRAAGEQYF. The J gene is TRBJ2-7, the V gene TRBV29-1, with D maybe TRBD2 (5 bases). This CDR3 is built from 12 residues. CDR1 is SQVTM, CDR2 ANQGSEA, per germline. Between the trimmed V and J ends, which lost 4 bases and 6 bases, there was a span of 13 bases.

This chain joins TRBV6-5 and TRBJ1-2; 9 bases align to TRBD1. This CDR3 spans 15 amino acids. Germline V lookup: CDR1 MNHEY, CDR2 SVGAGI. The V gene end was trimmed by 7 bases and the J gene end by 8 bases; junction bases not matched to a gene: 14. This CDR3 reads CASTPFTGGMGGYTF. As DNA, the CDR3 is TGTGCCAGCACCCCATTCACAGGGGGCATGGGGGGCTACACCTTC.

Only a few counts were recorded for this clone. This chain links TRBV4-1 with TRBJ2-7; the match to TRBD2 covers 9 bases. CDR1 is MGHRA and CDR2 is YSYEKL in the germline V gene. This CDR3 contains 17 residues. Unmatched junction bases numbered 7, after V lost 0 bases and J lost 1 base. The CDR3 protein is CASSQETAGGGSYEQYF. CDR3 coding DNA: TGCGCCAGCAGCCAAGAAACAGCGGGGGGCGGATCCTACGAGCAGTACTTC.

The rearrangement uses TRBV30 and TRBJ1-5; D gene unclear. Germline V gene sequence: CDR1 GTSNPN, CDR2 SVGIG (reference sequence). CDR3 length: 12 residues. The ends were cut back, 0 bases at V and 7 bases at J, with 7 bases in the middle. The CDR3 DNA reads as TGTGCCTGGAGTGTGGAGGGCCAGCCCCAGCATTTT. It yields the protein CAWSVEGQPQHF.

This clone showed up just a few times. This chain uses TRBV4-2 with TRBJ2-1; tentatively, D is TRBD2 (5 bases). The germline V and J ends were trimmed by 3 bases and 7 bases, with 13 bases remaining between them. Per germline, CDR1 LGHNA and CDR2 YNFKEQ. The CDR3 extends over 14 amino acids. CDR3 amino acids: CASSHATEVNEQFF. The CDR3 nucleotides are TGTGCCAGCAGCCACGCTACGGAGGTGAATGAGCAGTTCTTC.

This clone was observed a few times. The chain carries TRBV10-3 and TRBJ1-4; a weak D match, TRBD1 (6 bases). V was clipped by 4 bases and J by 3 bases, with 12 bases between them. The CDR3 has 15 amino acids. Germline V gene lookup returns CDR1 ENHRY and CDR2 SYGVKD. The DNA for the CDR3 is TGTGCCATCAGTGGCGTCAGGGGTTCTAATGAAAAACTGTTTTTT. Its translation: CAISGVRGSNEKLFF.

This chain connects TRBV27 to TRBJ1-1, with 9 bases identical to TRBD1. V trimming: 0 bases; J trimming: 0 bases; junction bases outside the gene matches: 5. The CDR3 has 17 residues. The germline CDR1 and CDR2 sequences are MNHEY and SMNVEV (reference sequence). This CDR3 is CASSLSYGDRVNTEAFF. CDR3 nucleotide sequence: TGTGCCAGCAGTTTATCGTACGGGGACAGGGTGAACACTGAAGCTTTCTTT.

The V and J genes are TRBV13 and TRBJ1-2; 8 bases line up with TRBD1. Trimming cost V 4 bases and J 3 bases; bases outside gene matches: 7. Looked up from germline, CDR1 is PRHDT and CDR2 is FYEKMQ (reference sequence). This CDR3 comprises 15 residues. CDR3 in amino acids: CASSSPGDRYYGYTF. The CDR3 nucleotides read TGTGCCAGCAGCTCGCCGGGGGACAGGTACTATGGCTACACCTTC.

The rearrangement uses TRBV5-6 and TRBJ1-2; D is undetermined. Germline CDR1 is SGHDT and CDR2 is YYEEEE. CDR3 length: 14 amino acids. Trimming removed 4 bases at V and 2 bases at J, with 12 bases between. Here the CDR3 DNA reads TGTGCCAGCAGCCCCCTAAAATGGAACTATGGCTACACCTTC. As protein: CASSPLKWNYGYTF.

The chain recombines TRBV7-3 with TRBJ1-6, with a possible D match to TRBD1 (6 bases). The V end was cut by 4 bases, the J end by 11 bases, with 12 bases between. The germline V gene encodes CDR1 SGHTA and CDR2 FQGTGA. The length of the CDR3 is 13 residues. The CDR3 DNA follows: TGTGCCAGCAGCTCATATGGACAGCCACCCCTCCACTTT. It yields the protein CASSSYGQPPLHF.

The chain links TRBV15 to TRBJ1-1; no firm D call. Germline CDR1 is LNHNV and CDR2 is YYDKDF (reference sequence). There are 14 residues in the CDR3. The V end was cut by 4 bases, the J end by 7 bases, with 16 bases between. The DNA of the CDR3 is TGTGCCACCAGCACCGAATATGGTACTCGTGAAGCTTTCTTT. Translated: CATSTEYGTREAFF.

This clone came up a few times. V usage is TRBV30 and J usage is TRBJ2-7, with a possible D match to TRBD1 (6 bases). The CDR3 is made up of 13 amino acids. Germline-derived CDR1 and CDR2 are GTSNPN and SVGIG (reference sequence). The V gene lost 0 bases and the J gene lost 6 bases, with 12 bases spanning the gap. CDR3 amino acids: CAWSVQGFSEQYF. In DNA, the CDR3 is TGTGCCTGGAGTGTACAGGGCTTCTCCGAGCAGTACTTC.

The CDR3 region has the DNA TGTGCCAGCAGCTCCCAGGAGGGGTGGTACGAGCAGTACTTC. Protein sequence: CASSSQEGWYEQYF. The gene calls are TRBV11-2 and TRBJ2-7; D possibly corresponds to TRBD2 (6 bases). The CDR3 spans 14 residues. The V gene lost 4 bases and the J gene lost 4 bases, with 14 bases spanning the gap. The germline CDR1 and CDR2 sequences are SGHAT and FQNNGV.

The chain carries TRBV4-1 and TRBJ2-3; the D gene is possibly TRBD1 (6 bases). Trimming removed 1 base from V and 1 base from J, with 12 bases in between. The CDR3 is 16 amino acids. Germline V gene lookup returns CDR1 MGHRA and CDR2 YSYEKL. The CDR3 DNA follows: TGCGCCAGCAGCCAAGTGGGGGCAACGGGCACAGATACGCAGTATTTT. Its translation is CASSQVGATGTDTQYF.

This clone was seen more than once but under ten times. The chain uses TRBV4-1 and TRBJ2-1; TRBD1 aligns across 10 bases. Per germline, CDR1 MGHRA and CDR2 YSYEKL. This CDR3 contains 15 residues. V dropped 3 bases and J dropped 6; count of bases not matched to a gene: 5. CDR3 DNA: TGCGCCAGCAGCCAGGGACAGGGGTCAACCAATGAGCAGTTCTTC. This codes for CASSQGQGSTNEQFF.

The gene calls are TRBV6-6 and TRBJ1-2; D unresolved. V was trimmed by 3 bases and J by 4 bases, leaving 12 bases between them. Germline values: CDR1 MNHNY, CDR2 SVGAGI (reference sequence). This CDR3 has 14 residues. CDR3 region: CASSYDSGGYGYTF. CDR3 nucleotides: TGTGCCAGCAGTTATGATTCGGGAGGCTATGGCTACACCTTC.

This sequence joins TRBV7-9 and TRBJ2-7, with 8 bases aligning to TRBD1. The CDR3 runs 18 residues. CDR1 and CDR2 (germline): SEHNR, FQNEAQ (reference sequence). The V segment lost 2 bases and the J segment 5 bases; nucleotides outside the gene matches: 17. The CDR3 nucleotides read TGTGCCAGCAGCTTATCTCCGTTCAGCGGACAGGGTATCAACGAGCAGTACTTC. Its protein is CASSLSPFSGQGINEQYF.

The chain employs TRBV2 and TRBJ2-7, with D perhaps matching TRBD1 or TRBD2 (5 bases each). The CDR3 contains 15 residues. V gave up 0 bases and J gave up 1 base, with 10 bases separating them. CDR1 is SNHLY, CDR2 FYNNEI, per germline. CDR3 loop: CASSEARDRSYEQYF. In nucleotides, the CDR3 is TGTGCCAGCAGTGAAGCCCGGGACCGATCCTACGAGCAGTACTTC.

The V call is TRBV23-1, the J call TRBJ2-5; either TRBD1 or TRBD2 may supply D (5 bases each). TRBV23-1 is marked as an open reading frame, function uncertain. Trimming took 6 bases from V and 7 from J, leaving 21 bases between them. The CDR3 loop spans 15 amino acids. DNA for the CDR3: TGCGCCAGCAGGGGGACGGAGGTTTGTCCACGGACCCAGTACTTC. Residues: CASRGTEVCPRTQYF.